This T cell receptor beta chain stems from a study of graft-versus-host responses after intestinal transplantation. Study overall: Each transplant was multivisceral, liver-intestinal, or isolated intestinal. All recipients were given anti-thymocyte globulin induction, and tacrolimus and steroids were then administered for approximately 3 years. Notes on the study in general: GvH clones surfaced in recipient marrow, some emerging earlier in ileum or blood.

Comments on this clone: Its cognate antigen is unknown.

Sequencing was performed with immunoSEQ multiplex PCR; in TCRdb, only in-frame clones are kept and a portion is missing. This sample has about 57,000 clones, with over 85% found just once. The CDR3 is 13 amino acids. CDR1 and CDR2 (germline): SGHNT, YYREEE (reference sequence). The V and J ends lost 6 bases and 8 bases, in that order; junction bases with no gene match: 6. The chain carries TRBV5-4 and TRBJ1-4; 8 bases line up with TRBD1. This sequence was found in a human patient who received an intestinal transplant, so some T cells may come from the graft donor. Material: PBMCs, obtained 26 days after transplant. CDR3: CASTLDRAEKLFF. In DNA form, the CDR3 reads TGTGCCAGCACCCTGGACAGGGCGGAAAAACTGTTTTTT.